This T cell receptor beta chain was sequenced during a study of early T cells in non-severe SARS-CoV-2 infection. Whole-study findings and limits: VDJdb matching, biased toward anti-spike CD8 responses, missed private and CD4 specificities.

This clonotype appeared many times. Its antigen remains unidentified. This CDR3 is built from 14 residues. CDR1 is SGHAT, CDR2 FQNNGV, per germline. Trimming stripped 5 bases from V and 8 bases from J, with 16 bases between. One entry per CDR3 protein, called by TCRdb with MiXCR from the 5' RACE reads. The sample contains around 60,000 distinct CDR3 sequences, roughly 12% of which appear only once. The sequencing sample was made of whole blood. The clonotype comes from an adult who was a healthcare worker with PCR-confirmed SARS-CoV-2 infection or an uninfected control (not recorded which). This chain connects TRBV11-2 to TRBJ2-1, with D possibly TRBD1 on 8 matching bases. The CDR3: CASSHRQGRDEQFF. CDR3 nucleotide sequence: TGTGCCAGCAGCCATCGACAGGGGAGGGATGAGCAGTTCTTC.